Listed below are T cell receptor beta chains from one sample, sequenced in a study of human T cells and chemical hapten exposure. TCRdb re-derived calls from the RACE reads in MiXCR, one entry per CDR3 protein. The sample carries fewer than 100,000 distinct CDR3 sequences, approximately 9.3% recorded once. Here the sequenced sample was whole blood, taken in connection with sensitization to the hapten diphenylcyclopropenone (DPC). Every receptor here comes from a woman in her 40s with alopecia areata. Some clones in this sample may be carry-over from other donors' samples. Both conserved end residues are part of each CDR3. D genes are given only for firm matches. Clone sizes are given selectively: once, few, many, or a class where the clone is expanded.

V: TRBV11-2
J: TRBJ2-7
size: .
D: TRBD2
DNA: TGTGCCAGCAGCTTAACCGGGACTAGCGGGAGGCCGGCCTCCTACGAGCAGTACTTC
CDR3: CASSLTGTSGRPASYEQYF

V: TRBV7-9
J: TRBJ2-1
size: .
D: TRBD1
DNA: TGTGCCAGCAGCCTCACGGGACAGGGGGCCTACAATGAGCAGTTCTTC
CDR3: CASSLTGQGAYNEQFF

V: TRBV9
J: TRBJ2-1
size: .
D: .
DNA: TGTGCCAGCACGTATGGTCGATTTAGCTCCTACAATGAGCAGTTCTTC
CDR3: CASTYGRFSSYNEQFF

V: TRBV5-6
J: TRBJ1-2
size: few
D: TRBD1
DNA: TGTGCCAGCAGCTTGGGACAGGGAGGCGTTTTGGGTGGCTACACCTTC
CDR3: CASSLGQGGVLGGYTF

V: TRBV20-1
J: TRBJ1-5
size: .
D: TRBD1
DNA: TGCAGTGTTACGACAGGGAATCAGCCCCAGCATTTT
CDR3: CSVTTGNQPQHF

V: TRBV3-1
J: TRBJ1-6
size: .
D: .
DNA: TGTGCCAGCAGCCAAGTTTCAGGACCCAATTCACCCCTCCACTTT
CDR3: CASSQVSGPNSPLHF

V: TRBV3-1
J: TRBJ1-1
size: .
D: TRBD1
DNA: TGTGCCAGCAGCCAAACCCAGGGGGGGAAGACTGAAGCTTTCTTT
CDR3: CASSQTQGGKTEAFF

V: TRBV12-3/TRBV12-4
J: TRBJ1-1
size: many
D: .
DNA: TGTGCCAGCACTATAACGGGACCGTCGAACACTGAAGCTTTCTTT
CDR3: CASTITGPSNTEAFF

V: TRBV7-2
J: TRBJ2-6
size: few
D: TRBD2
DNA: TGTGCCAGCAGCTTAGCGCGTCTAGCGGGAGGGTCTGGGGCCAACGTCCTGACTTTC
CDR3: CASSLARLAGGSGANVLTF

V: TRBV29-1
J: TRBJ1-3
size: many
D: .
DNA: TGCAGCGTTGGGTTAATGGGTGGAAACACCATATATTTT
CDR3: CSVGLMGGNTIYF